The TCR beta chain described here comes from a study of human T cells and chemical hapten exposure. Background on the study: Per-sample TCR yield variation was attributed mainly to small pooled library volume differences. Broader study findings: There was no change with DPC sensitization in TCRs above 1 in 1000 frequency.

The CDR3 covers 11 residues. Germline V gives CDR1 KGHDR, CDR2 SFDVKD. Trimming left V 5 bases short and J 7 bases short, with 4 bases between. This clonotype was counted at least ten times. What it recognizes is unknown. Time point noted: patch test 3, about 24 weeks after DPC sensitization. Treatment of the sample: therapeutic diphenylcyclopropenone sensitization with weekly scalp DPC. Unfractionated whole blood yielded the extracted total RNA. Using its own MiXCR run on the RACE reads, TCRdb lists one record per CDR3 protein. The sample holds some 64,000 distinct CDR3 sequences; approximately 11% are singletons and the top ten take more than 2%.

The sample in question was whole blood, obtained in connection with sensitization to the hapten diphenylcyclopropenone (DPC). This TCR came from a woman younger than 45 with alopecia areata. Some clones in this sample may be carry-over from other donors' samples. The chain uses TRBV24-1 and TRBJ2-2; D unclear. The CDR3 here is CATSAYGELFF. The CDR3, as DNA: TGTGCCACCAGTGCTTACGGGGAGCTGTTTTTT.